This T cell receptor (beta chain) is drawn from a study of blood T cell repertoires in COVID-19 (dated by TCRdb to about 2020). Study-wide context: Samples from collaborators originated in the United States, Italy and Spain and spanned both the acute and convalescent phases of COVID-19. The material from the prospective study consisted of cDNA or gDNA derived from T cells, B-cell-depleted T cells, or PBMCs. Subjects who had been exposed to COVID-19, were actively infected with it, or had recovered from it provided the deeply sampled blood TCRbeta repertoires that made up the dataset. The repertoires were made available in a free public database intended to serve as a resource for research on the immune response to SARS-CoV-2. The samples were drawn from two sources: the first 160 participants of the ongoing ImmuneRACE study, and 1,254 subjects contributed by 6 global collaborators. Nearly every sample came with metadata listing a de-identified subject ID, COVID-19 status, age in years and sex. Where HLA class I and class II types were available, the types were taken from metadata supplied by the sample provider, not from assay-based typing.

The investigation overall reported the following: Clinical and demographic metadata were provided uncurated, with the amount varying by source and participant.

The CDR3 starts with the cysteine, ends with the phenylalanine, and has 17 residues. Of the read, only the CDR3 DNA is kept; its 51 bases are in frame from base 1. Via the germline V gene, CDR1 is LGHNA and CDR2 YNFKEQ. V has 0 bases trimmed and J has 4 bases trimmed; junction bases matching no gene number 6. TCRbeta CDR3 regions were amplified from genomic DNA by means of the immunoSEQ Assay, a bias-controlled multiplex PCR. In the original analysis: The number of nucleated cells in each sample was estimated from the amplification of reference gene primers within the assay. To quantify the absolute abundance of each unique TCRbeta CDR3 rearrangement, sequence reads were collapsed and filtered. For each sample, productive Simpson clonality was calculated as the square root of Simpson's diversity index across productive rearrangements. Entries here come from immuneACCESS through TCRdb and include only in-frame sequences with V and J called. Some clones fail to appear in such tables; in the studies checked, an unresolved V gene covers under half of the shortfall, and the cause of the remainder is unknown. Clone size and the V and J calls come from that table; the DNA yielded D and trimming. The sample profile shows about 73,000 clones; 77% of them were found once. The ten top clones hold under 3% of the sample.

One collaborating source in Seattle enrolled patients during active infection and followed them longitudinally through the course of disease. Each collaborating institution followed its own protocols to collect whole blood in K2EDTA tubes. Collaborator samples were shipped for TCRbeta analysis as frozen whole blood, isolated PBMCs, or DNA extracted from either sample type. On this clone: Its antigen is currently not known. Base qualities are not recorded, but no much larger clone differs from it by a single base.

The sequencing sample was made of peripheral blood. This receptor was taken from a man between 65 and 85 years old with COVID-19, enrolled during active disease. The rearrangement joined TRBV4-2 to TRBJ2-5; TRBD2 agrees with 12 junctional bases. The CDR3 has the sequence CASSQDLAGGRGETQYF. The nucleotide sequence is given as TGTGCCAGCAGCCAAGATCTAGCGGGAGGGCGAGGAGAGACCCAGTACTTC.